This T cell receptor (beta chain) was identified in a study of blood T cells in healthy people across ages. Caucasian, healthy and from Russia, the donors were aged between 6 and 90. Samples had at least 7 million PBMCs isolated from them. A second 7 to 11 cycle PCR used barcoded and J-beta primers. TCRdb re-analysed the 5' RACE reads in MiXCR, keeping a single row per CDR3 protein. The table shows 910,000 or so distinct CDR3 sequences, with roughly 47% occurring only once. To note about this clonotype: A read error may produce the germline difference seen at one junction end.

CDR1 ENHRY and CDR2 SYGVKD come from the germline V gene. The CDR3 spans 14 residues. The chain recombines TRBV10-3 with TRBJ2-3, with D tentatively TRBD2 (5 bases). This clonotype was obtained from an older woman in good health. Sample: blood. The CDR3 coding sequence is TGTGCCATCAGCATGGAACTAGGCACAGATGCGCAGTATTTT. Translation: CAISMELGTDAQYF.